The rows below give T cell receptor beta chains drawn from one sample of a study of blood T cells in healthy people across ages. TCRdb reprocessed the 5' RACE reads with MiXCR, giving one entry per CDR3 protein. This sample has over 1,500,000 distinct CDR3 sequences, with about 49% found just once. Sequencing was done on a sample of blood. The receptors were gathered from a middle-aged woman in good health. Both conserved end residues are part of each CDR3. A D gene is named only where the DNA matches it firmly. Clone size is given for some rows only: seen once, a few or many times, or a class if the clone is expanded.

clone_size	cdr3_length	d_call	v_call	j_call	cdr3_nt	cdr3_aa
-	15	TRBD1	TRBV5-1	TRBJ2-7	TGCGCCAGCAGCTTGGTGGACAGGCCCACCTACGAGCAGTACTTC	CASSLVDRPTYEQYF
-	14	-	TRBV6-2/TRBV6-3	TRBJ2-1	TGTGCCAGCAGTTTTTCGGGACCCTGGAATGAGCAGTTCTTC	CASSFSGPWNEQFF
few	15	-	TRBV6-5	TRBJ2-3	TGTGCCAGCAGTAAACTAGCTTCTAGCACAGATACGCAGTATTTT	CASSKLASSTDTQYF
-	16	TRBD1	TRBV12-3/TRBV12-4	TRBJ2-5	TGTGCCAGCAGTTTAGCCCGGGACAGGGGTTACAATGAGCAGTACTTC	CASSLARDRGYNEQYF
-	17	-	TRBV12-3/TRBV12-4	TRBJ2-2	TGTGCCAGCAGTTTTAATCATGGCTATGGGAAGTTCGGGGAGCTGTTTTTT	CASSFNHGYGKFGELFF
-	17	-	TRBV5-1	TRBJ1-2	TGCGCCAGCAGCTTGGTGTGGGGGGGCACTACTAACTATGGCTACACCTTC	CASSLVWGGTTNYGYTF
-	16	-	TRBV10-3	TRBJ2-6	TGTGCCATCAGTGAGTCTGTGAGGGCTCGGGCCAACGTCCTGACTTTC	CAISESVRARANVLTF
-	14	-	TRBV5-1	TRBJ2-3	TGCGCCAGCAGGAAGCGAGGGGGTGGAGATACGCAGTATTTT	CASRKRGGGDTQYF
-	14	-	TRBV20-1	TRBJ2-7	TGCAGTGCGCCGCCCGGGGGGCAGTCCTACGAGCAGTACTTC	CSAPPGGQSYEQYF
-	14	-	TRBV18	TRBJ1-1	TGTGCCAGCTCCCCCCCGGGGGGAAGCACTGAAGCTTTCTTT	CASSPPGGSTEAFF
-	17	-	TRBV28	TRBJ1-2	TGTGCCATCACAAAGGTGTGGACATCCTCGCGCAACTATGGCTACACCTTC	CAITKVWTSSRNYGYTF